The rows below give T cell receptor beta chains drawn from one sample of a study of T cell responses to AZD1222 COVID-19 vaccine. Assay: immunoSEQ multiplex PCR; the TCRdb copy retains only in-frame clones and omits some. The sample records fewer than 95,000 clones, 70% to 90% being singletons. The specimen comprised peripheral blood, sampled 28 days after the second AZD1222 dose. The receptor source for this set is an adult who received the AZD1222 COVID-19 vaccine. Each CDR3 is given with its conserved first and last residue. The D gene is left open where the match is weak. A clone size is listed for some rows: how often the clone was seen (once, few, many), or a class if it is expanded.

J gene: TRBJ1-5
clone size: .
V gene: TRBV4-3
D gene: TRBD1
CDR3 DNA: TGCGCCAGCAGCCACGACAGGGCAGGCAATCAGCCCCAGCATTTT
CDR3 protein: CASSHDRAGNQPQHF

J gene: TRBJ1-4
clone size: .
V gene: TRBV28
D gene: .
CDR3 DNA: TGTGCCAGCAGTTTTGAGGGTGACTATGAAAAACTGTTTTTT
CDR3 protein: CASSFEGDYEKLFF

J gene: TRBJ2-2
clone size: .
V gene: TRBV3-1/TRBV3-2
D gene: .
CDR3 DNA: TGTGCCAGCAGCCCCAGACTAGACCCGAGCACCGGGGAGCTGTTTTTT
CDR3 protein: CASSPRLDPSTGELFF

J gene: TRBJ1-2
clone size: .
V gene: TRBV19
D gene: .
CDR3 DNA: TGTGCCAGTAGTATAGGGGAGAGGAGGACCCACCTGGGGCATGGCTACACCTTC
CDR3 protein: CASSIGERRTHLGHGYTF

J gene: TRBJ2-1
clone size: .
V gene: TRBV9
D gene: .
CDR3 DNA: TGTGCCAGCAGGGGGGTTTTGGGTAATGAGCAGTTCTTC
CDR3 protein: CASRGVLGNEQFF

J gene: TRBJ2-1
clone size: .
V gene: TRBV28
D gene: TRBD2
CDR3 DNA: TGTGCCAGCAGGGGACTAGCGGGGACCCCTTGGTACAATGAGCAGTTCTTC
CDR3 protein: CASRGLAGTPWYNEQFF

J gene: TRBJ1-2
clone size: .
V gene: TRBV3-1/TRBV3-2
D gene: .
CDR3 DNA: TGTGCCAGCAGCCAAGAAGGTTGGTACTCTAACTATGGCTACACCTTC
CDR3 protein: CASSQEGWYSNYGYTF

J gene: TRBJ2-7
clone size: .
V gene: TRBV7-9
D gene: TRBD2
CDR3 DNA: TGTGCCAGCAGCTCTAGCGGGGGCTCCTACGAGCAGTACTTC
CDR3 protein: CASSSSGGSYEQYF

J gene: TRBJ2-7
clone size: .
V gene: TRBV6-5
D gene: TRBD1
CDR3 DNA: TGTGCCAGCAGTTACTCCCGGGACAGTCCCTACGAGCAGTACTTC
CDR3 protein: CASSYSRDSPYEQYF

J gene: TRBJ2-3
clone size: few
V gene: TRBV7-3
D gene: TRBD1
CDR3 DNA: TGTGCCAGCAGCCCGGACAGGGTTGGCACAGATACGCAGTATTTT
CDR3 protein: CASSPDRVGTDTQYF

J gene: TRBJ2-4
clone size: few
V gene: TRBV18
D gene: .
CDR3 DNA: TGTGCCAGCTCACCGGGGTCCGGCATTCAGTACTTC
CDR3 protein: CASSPGSGIQYF